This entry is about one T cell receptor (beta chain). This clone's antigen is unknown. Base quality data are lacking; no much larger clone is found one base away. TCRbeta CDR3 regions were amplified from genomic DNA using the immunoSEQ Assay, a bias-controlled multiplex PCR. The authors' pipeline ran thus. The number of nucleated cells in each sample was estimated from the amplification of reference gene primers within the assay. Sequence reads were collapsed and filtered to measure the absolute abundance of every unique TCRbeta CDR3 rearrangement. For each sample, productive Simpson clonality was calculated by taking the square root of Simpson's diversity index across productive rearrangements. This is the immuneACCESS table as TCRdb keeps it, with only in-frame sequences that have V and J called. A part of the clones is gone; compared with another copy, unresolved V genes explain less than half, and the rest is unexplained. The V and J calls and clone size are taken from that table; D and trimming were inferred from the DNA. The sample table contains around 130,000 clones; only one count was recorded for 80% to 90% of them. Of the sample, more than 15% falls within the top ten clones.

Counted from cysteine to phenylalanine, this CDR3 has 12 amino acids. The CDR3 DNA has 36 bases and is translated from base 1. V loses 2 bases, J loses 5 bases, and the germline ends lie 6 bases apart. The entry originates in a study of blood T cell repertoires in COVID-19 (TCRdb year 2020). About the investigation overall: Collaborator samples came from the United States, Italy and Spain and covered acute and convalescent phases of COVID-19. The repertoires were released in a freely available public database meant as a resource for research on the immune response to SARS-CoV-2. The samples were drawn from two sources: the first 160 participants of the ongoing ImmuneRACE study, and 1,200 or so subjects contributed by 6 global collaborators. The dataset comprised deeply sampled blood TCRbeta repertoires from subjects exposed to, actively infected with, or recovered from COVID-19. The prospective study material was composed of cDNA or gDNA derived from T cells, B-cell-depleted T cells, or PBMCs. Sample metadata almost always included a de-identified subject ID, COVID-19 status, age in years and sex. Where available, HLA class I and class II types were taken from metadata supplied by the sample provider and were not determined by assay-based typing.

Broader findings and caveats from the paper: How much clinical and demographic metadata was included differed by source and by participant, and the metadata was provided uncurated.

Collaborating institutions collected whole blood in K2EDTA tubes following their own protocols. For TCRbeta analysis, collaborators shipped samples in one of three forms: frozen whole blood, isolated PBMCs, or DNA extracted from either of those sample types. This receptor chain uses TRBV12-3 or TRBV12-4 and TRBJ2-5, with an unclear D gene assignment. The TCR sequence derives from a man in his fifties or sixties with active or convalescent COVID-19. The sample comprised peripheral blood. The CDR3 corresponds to CASSLTTETQYF. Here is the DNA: TGTGCCAGCAGTTTAACAACGGAGACCCAGTACTTC.